These T cell receptor beta chains were read from a single sample in a study of T-cell memory formation after mild COVID-19. TCRdb re-analysed the 5' RACE reads in MiXCR, keeping a single row per CDR3 protein. Here the sample spans 450,000 to 650,000 distinct CDR3 sequences, about a fifth being singletons. Sample: PBMCs or a T cell subset sorted from them (not recorded which). These receptors were taken from an adult woman who had mild COVID-19 (a few samples of this study predate the infection). Cell type and time point are not known. CDR3s include the opening cysteine and the closing phenylalanine or tryptophan. Fields, in order: D gene, V gene, J gene, CDR3 length, clone size, CDR3 DNA, CDR3 protein. The D gene is left open where the match is weak. For some rows the clone size is stated as once, few or many, or as a class when expanded; others skip it.

.	TRBV7-8	TRBJ1-5	16	.	TGTGCCAGCAGCCCATACCTGGACAGAGACCATCAGCCCCAGCATTTT	CASSPYLDRDHQPQHF
.	TRBV13	TRBJ1-2	13	few	TGTGCCAGCAGCTCCCTTTATGGAAATGGCTACACCTTC	CASSSLYGNGYTF
.	TRBV11-1	TRBJ2-5	13	few	TGTGCCAGCAGCTTAAAAGATTACGAGACCCAGTACTTC	CASSLKDYETQYF
TRBD2	TRBV7-2	TRBJ2-1	15	.	TGTGCCAGCAGCGGCGGGAGGGGCACCTACAATGAGCAGTTCTTC	CASSGGRGTYNEQFF
.	TRBV20-1	TRBJ2-3	15	.	TGCAGTGCTTACCTGGGAGGCAGGGGATCAGATACGCAGTATTTT	CSAYLGGRGSDTQYF
.	TRBV5-1	TRBJ1-2	12	.	TGCGCCAGCAGCTTGGAGCGGGGGAGCTACACCTTC	CASSLERGSYTF
TRBD2	TRBV29-1	TRBJ2-1	13	few	TGCAGCGCCTCGACTAGCCCGGCGTCTGAGCAGTTCTTC	CSASTSPASEQFF
TRBD2	TRBV20-1	TRBJ2-3	14	.	TGCAGTGCTAGTCGGGGGGGGAACACAGATACGCAGTATTTT	CSASRGGNTDTQYF
.	TRBV5-6	TRBJ1-1	13	.	TGTGCCAGCACCCCTCAAAAGAACACTGAAGCTTTCTTT	CASTPQKNTEAFF
.	TRBV9	TRBJ2-7	18	few	TGTGCCAGCAGCGCCGGACCTGTTCCGGGACACCACTCCTACGAGCAGTACTTC	CASSAGPVPGHHSYEQYF
.	TRBV24-1	TRBJ2-2	13	.	TGTGCCACGGACAGCGCGAACACCGGGGAGCTGTTTTTT	CATDSANTGELFF
.	TRBV5-1	TRBJ2-5	14	.	TGCGCCAGCAGCTCAGGATTGACTCCGGAGACCCAGTACTTC	CASSSGLTPETQYF
.	TRBV20-1	TRBJ2-1	13	once	TGCAGTGCTAGGTCGCTTCCCGAGTATGAGCAGTTCTTC	CSARSLPEYEQFF
.	TRBV5-1	TRBJ1-1	14	.	TGCGCCAGCAGCTTACAGGGAAGTTACACTGAAGCTTTCTTT	CASSLQGSYTEAFF
.	TRBV6-2/TRBV6-3	TRBJ2-3	14	.	TGTGCCAGCAGGAGCTTTGCGGAGCGAGATACGCAGTATTTT	CASRSFAERDTQYF
.	TRBV5-1	TRBJ2-7	14	few	TGCGCCAGCACCACTGCGCACCCGTCCTACGAGCAGTACTTC	CASTTAHPSYEQYF